This is a list of T cell receptor beta chains from one sample in a study of T cells in Graves' hyperthyroidism and ophthalmopathy. TCRdb re-derived calls from the multiplex PCR reads in MiXCR, one entry per CDR3 protein. The data hold 200,000 to 250,000 distinct CDR3 sequences, with approximately 20% observed a single time. Input material: blood. The receptors come from a man between 35 and 55 years old with Graves' hyperthyroidism. The CDR3 runs from the conserved cysteine through the conserved F or W. A D gene is named only where the DNA matches it firmly. Size values are once, few and many counts, or a class for expanded clones, and some rows have none.

clone_size d_call j_call v_call cdr3_nt cdr3_aa
many . TRBJ1-2 TRBV27 TGTGCCAGCAGTTTCCGAAGGGCGGCGGGCTATGGCTACACCTTC CASSFRRAAGYGYTF
few TRBD2 TRBJ2-5 TRBV5-1 TGCGCCAGCAGCTTGGCCACTAGCGGCATGATAGAAGAGACCCAGTACTTC CASSLATSGMIEETQYF
many TRBD1 TRBJ2-7 TRBV5-1 TGCGCCAGCAGCCACGTTCCGGGACAGAGAAACGAGCAGTACTTC CASSHVPGQRNEQYF
many . TRBJ2-5 TRBV3-1 TGTGCCAGCAGAAGGGGAGGGGGCCGGTGGGAGACCCAGTACTTC CASRRGGGRWETQYF
. . TRBJ1-1 TRBV7-8 TGTGCCAGCAGCTTAGGACCCAGGGGTCGCACTGAAGCTTTCTTT CASSLGPRGRTEAFF
many . TRBJ1-1 TRBV20-1 TGCAGTGCACCACCTCGGGGGATACTGAACACTGAAGCTTTCTTT CSAPPRGILNTEAFF
many TRBD1 TRBJ2-3 TRBV7-2 TGTGCCAGCAGCCTCATTTCCGGGACAGGGGGCAGGACAGATACGCAGTATTTT CASSLISGTGGRTDTQYF
many . TRBJ2-3 TRBV12-3/TRBV12-4 TGTGCCAGCAGTTTATTCCAGGGTGGCACAGATACGCAGTATTTT CASSLFQGGTDTQYF
. TRBD2 TRBJ2-1 TRBV19 TGTGCCAGTAGCCCACTAGCGGGGAGCCTTGAGCAGTTCTTC CASSPLAGSLEQFF
. . TRBJ1-3 TRBV9 TGTGCCAGCAGCGTAGCCCCCGCAGGTTCGGGAAACACCATATATTTT CASSVAPAGSGNTIYF
. . TRBJ2-5 TRBV20-1 TGCAGTGCAAACAGGGTGGGCCAAGAGACCCAGTACTTC CSANRVGQETQYF
. . TRBJ1-1 TRBV7-2 TGTGCCAGCAGCTTAGGGGTTTATCTCACTGAAGCTTTCTTT CASSLGVYLTEAFF
many . TRBJ2-7 TRBV20-1 TGCAGTGCGGGCACAAGAGGGGGGACGGGGTACGAGCAGTACTTC CSAGTRGGTGYEQYF
many TRBD1 TRBJ1-2 TRBV7-8 TGTGCCAGCAGCTTACTGGGACAGGAAGGGGGCTACACCTTC CASSLLGQEGGYTF
many TRBD1 TRBJ1-6 TRBV28 TGTGCCAGCATCTCCGGGACAGGGAATTCACCCCTCCACTTT CASISGTGNSPLHF
. . TRBJ1-1 TRBV11-1 TGTGCCAGCAGCTTAAGCGGGGGGCTACGAACTGAAGCTTTCTTT CASSLSGGLRTEAFF
. . TRBJ2-2 TRBV10-3 TGTGCCATCAGTGGCCCTAGCTGTGGCGGGGAGCTGTTTTTT CAISGPSCGGELFF
many . TRBJ2-2 TRBV18 TGTGCCAGCACAATCGGACTGAAATCGAACACCGGGGAGCTGTTTTTT CASTIGLKSNTGELFF
. TRBD2 TRBJ2-7 TRBV20-1 TGCAGTGCTTTAAGCGGGGGGGGCTTTTACGAGCAGTACTTC CSALSGGGFYEQYF
. TRBD2 TRBJ2-2 TRBV4-1 TGCGCCAGCAGCCTAAGCGGGGGCGCGGACCCCGGGGAGCTGCTTTTT CASSLSGGADPGELLF
many TRBD1 TRBJ2-1 TRBV7-2 TGTGCCAGCAGCTTAGGGACAGGGGTTTTGGGTGAGCAGTTCTTC CASSLGTGVLGEQFF
many TRBD1 TRBJ1-1 TRBV2 TGTGCCAGCAGTGACCCCGACAGGGGGAACACTGAAGCTTTCTTT CASSDPDRGNTEAFF
many . TRBJ1-1 TRBV3-1 TGTGCCAGCAGCCAAGACCGGGAAGCTTTCTTT CASSQDREAFF
few . TRBJ1-4 TRBV12-3/TRBV12-4 TGTGCCAGCAGTTTAGCCCTTCGGGCGCCAACTAATGAAAAACTGTTTTTT CASSLALRAPTNEKLFF
. TRBD1 TRBJ2-2 TRBV7-9 TGTGCCAGCAGCTTAGTGGCAGGGGGCAGCACCGGGGAGCTGTTTTTT CASSLVAGGSTGELFF
many . TRBJ1-6 TRBV3-1 TGTGCCAGCAGCCAAGGTCTGGGGAATTCACCCCTCCACTTT CASSQGLGNSPLHF
many TRBD1 TRBJ2-5 TRBV2 TGTGCCAGCAGTGCTCAGACAGGGGGCGTTACGGAGACCCAGTACTTC CASSAQTGGVTETQYF
. . TRBJ1-4 TRBV6-1 TGTGCCAGCAGTTCGTCGGGGGGGAGGGAAAAACTGTTTTTT CASSSSGGREKLFF
many . TRBJ1-3 TRBV11-3 TGTGCCAGCAGCTTAGATCCGCGTGGAAACACCATATATTTT CASSLDPRGNTIYF
many TRBD1 TRBJ2-7 TRBV3-1 TGTGCCAATAAAAGACGACAGGGGGCGGACTACGAGCAGTACTTC CANKRRQGADYEQYF
many TRBD1 TRBJ1-3 TRBV20-1 TGCAGTGCTTCGCGGACAGGGGGAAACACCATATATTTT CSASRTGGNTIYF
many . TRBJ2-5 TRBV6-1 TGTGCCAGCAGTGAAGGGGGTCGGGAGACCCAGTACTTC CASSEGGRETQYF
many . TRBJ1-3 TRBV18 TGTGCCAGCTCACCAAGCCGGCAGGGAACTGGAAACACCATATATTTT CASSPSRQGTGNTIYF
many . TRBJ1-1 TRBV3-1 TGTGCCAGCAGCCACATAACTGGGGGCACTGAAGCTTTCTTT CASSHITGGTEAFF
. . TRBJ1-1 TRBV9 TGTGCCAGCAGCAATAGTCCCAGGGGCCACCAAAGGATGAACACTGAAGCTTTCTTT CASSNSPRGHQRMNTEAFF
. TRBD1 TRBJ2-7 TRBV11-3 TGTGCCAGCAGCCCCGGGACAGGGGCTCCCGAGCAGTACTTC CASSPGTGAPEQYF
. . TRBJ2-3 TRBV24-1 TGTGCCACCAGTGTGCAGGGAGTAACAGATACGCAGTATTTT CATSVQGVTDTQYF
. . TRBJ2-5 TRBV27 TGTGCCAGCAGTTTAGTTTCGGGTCAAGAGACCCAGTACTTC CASSLVSGQETQYF
many . TRBJ1-2 TRBV7-2 TGTGCCAGCACCAAGGCCACAGGGTCTAACTATGGCTACACCTTC CASTKATGSNYGYTF
. . TRBJ2-7 TRBV28 TGTGCCAGCAGCGGCAGCTACTACGAGCAGTACTTC CASSGSYYEQYF
many TRBD1 TRBJ2-2 TRBV11-3 TGTGCCAGCAGCTTCCAGGGGGCAGAGGCCGGGGAGCTGTTTTTT CASSFQGAEAGELFF
many . TRBJ2-3 TRBV10-3 TGTGCCATCAGTGAGGAGGTGCTGCCGGGGGCAGATACGCAGTATTTT CAISEEVLPGADTQYF
many . TRBJ2-5 TRBV6-1 TGTGCCAGCAGTTATCTGGGGTCCGGGGAGACCCAGTACTTC CASSYLGSGETQYF
. . TRBJ2-5 TRBV5-1 TGCGCCAGCAGCTTGGTTAATCCCGGGACCGGAGAGACCCAGTACTTC CASSLVNPGTGETQYF
many . TRBJ2-3 TRBV6-1 TGTGCCAGCACAACTAGCAGTAGCACAGATACGCAGTATTTT CASTTSSSTDTQYF
many TRBD2 TRBJ2-1 TRBV5-1 TGCGCCAGCAGCTTCCCTAGCGGGGGGGTGCACAATGAGCAGTTCTTC CASSFPSGGVHNEQFF
many TRBD2 TRBJ2-1 TRBV9 TGTGCCAGCAGCAAGACTAGCGGGGGGGACAATGAGCAGTTCTTC CASSKTSGGDNEQFF
many . TRBJ1-5 TRBV28 TGTGCCAGCAGTTTATTGGGAAGCAATCAGCCCCAGCATTTT CASSLLGSNQPQHF
many . TRBJ2-1 TRBV5-1 TGCGCCAGCAGCTTGACGGGGGGCGGTATAAATGAGCAGTTCTTC CASSLTGGGINEQFF
few TRBD1 TRBJ1-5 TRBV28 TGTGCCAGCAGTTCCTTGGGGACAGGGAAAAATCGGCCCCAGCATTTT CASSSLGTGKNRPQHF
. . TRBJ2-3 TRBV20-1 TGCAGTGCTCGAAAGATGCTTGGGCGACGCACAGATACGCAGTATTTT CSARKMLGRRTDTQYF
many TRBD1 TRBJ2-7 TRBV30 TGTGCCTGGAGTGCGTTCCGGACAGGGGGCGAGCAGTACTTC CAWSAFRTGGEQYF
. TRBD1 TRBJ2-4 TRBV10-1 TGCGCCAGCAGTGAAATCACTGGGACAGATCCGTACATTCAGTACTTC CASSEITGTDPYIQYF
once TRBD2 TRBJ2-3 TRBV15 TGTGCCACCAGCAGAGAGATTGTAGCGGGGGGGCAGGATACGCAGTATTTT CATSREIVAGGQDTQYF
. TRBD1 TRBJ1-2 TRBV5-6 TGTGCCAGCAGCCTTCCGGGGCCCGGGACAGATGGCTACACCTTC CASSLPGPGTDGYTF
many . TRBJ1-2 TRBV15 TGTGCCACCAGCCCCCTGCGGCAGGGTGGCTATGGCTACACCTTC CATSPLRQGGYGYTF
few TRBD2 TRBJ2-3 TRBV7-3 TGTGCCAGCAGCCGACTAGCGGGGGACTACACCACAGATACGCAGTATTTT CASSRLAGDYTTDTQYF